This TCR beta chain was captured in a study of blood T cells in healthy people across ages. Study details: For every two T cells, template switching captured about one barcoded beta molecule.

Whole-study results and caveats: Reliance upon unsorted PBMCs precluded definitive naive versus antigen-experienced comparison. Getting older went along with TCR beta diversity per million T cells dropping roughly linearly. Nothing was known about donor CMV status, and this possibly confounded expanded clonotype changes.

In its sample, this clonotype was seen a few times. Its antigen is currently unknown. Germline CDR1 and CDR2: SGDLS and YYNGEE. V was clipped by 0 bases and J by 1 base, with 13 bases between them. The CDR3 has 17 amino acids. Primed by a sample-barcoded 5' primer and a J-beta primer mix, a second PCR proceeded for 7 to 11 cycles. TCRdb reprocessed the 5' RACE reads with MiXCR, giving one entry per CDR3 protein. The sample has about 1 million distinct CDR3 sequences; 40% to 50% are singletons. What was sequenced was blood. The clonotype originates from an older woman in good health. This chain connects TRBV9 to TRBJ2-2; D might be TRBD2 (6 bases). The CDR3 DNA sequence: TGTGCCAGCAGCGTAGTGGTACGGGGGTGGAACACCGGGGAGCTGTTTTTT. Translated: CASSVVVRGWNTGELFF.